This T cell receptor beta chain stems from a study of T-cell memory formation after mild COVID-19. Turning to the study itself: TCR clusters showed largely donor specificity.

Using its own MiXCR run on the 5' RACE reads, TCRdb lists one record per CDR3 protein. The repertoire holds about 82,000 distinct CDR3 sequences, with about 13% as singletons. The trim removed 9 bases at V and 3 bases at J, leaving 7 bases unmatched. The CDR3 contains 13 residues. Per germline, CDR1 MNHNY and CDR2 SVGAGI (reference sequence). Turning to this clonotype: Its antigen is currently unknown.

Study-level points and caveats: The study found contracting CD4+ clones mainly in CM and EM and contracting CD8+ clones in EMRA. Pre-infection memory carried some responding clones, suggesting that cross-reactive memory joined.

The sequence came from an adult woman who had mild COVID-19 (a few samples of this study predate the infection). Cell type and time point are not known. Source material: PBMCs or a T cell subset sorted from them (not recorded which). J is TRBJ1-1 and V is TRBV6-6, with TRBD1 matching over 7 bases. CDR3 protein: CASKTGLYTEAFF. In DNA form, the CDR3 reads TGTGCCAGTAAGACAGGGTTGTACACTGAAGCTTTCTTT.